This paragraph reports one TCR beta chain. The antigen is unknown. V lost 1 base, J lost 4 bases, and 7 bases lay in between. The CDR3 totals 12 residues. Germline V lookup: CDR1 SQVTM, CDR2 ANQGSEA. Sequencing targeted TCR beta in T cells from blood (CD8+ and CD4+). The multiple sclerosis control group was made up of treatment-naive patients with stable or active relapsing-remitting disease. Random hexamers were used to reverse transcribe the RNA input (about 0.45 to 1 ug). Across 54 Vbeta and 13 Jbeta, TCR beta CDR3 was amplified with immunoSEQ multiplex PCR. MiXCR was run by TCRdb on the immunoSEQ multiplex PCR reads, yielding one entry per CDR3 protein. In the table there are just over 150,000 distinct CDR3 sequences, approximately 94% of which are singletons. This specimen comes from a study of CD8 T cells in Susac syndrome. Study-wide points: Only a relatively small number of individuals were included in the TCR sequencing and HLA analysis.

The sequenced sample was CD8+ T cells from PBMCs. The genes are TRBV29-1 and TRBJ1-2; the D is unclear. The source is a human donor with multiple sclerosis. The CDR3 spells CSVEGGIYGYTF. In DNA, the CDR3 is TGCAGCGTTGAAGGCGGGATCTATGGCTACACCTTC.